The present T cell receptor beta chain was sequenced within a study of shared clonotypes between healthy human individuals. Study-level findings and limits: Sorted-subset sequencing, rarefaction showed, was incomplete despite large depth. A small donor pool kept down the genetic and exposure-history diversity that was represented.

Original analysis: Filtering differed, since immunoSEQ gave only junction sequences and no quality scores. Some clones are missing from TCRdb's copy, which holds only in-frame ones; the method was immunoSEQ multiplex PCR. V and J calls and clone size are as listed in that table; D and trimming were resolved from the DNA. The sample lists roughly 2 million clones, under 97% occurring once. V lost 6 bases, J lost 2 bases, and 5 bases stayed unmatched. The length of the CDR3 is 14 residues. In germline, CDR1 is SGHTA, CDR2 FQGNSA. With regard to this clone: Its specificity is unknown.

Input material: naive CD4+ T cells sorted from blood. Indicated subset: CD45RA+ positively selected. This TCR derives from a man aged 18 to 29 in good health. The chain uses TRBV7-2 and TRBJ2-7; TRBD1 agrees at 9 bases. CDR3 in DNA: TGTGCCAGCAGTGGTGGGACAGGGACCTACGAGCAGTACTTC. Protein product: CASSGGTGTYEQYF.